This TCR beta chain comes out of a study of CD8 T cells in ankylosing spondylitis. Regarding the study as a whole: Typical of ankylosing spondylitis blood, it appeared, was a TCR beta motif of seven to nine highly homologous variants. Matched synovial fluid from ankylosing spondylitis patients was reported to be enriched for disease-linked clones. Clones that were linked to disease were CD8+ and were relatively rare in peripheral blood. Existing reports had already noted some motif variants in reactive arthritis synovial fluid and blood.

This clonotype was seen many times. The antigen remains undetermined. Quantitative barcoded 5'-RACE was used to prepare TCR beta libraries. TCRdb recomputed calls from the 5' RACE reads with MiXCR, one row per CDR3 protein. Here the sample spans approximately 520,000 distinct CDR3 sequences, 5.3% being singletons. Germline assignment: CDR1 SGHRS and CDR2 YFSETQ. The CDR3 runs to 16 residues. Trimming removed 3 bases from V and 0 bases from J, with 14 bases in between. The sequenced sample consisted of blood, either unsorted or a sorted T cell fraction (not recorded which). The sequence came from a male donor with ankylosing spondylitis. The V call is TRBV5-1, the J call TRBJ2-3; the D gene could be TRBD1 or TRBD2 (5 bases each). CDR3: CASSWPPGLSTDTQYF. CDR3 nucleotide sequence: TGCGCCAGCAGCTGGCCCCCGGGGCTTAGCACAGATACGCAGTATTTT.